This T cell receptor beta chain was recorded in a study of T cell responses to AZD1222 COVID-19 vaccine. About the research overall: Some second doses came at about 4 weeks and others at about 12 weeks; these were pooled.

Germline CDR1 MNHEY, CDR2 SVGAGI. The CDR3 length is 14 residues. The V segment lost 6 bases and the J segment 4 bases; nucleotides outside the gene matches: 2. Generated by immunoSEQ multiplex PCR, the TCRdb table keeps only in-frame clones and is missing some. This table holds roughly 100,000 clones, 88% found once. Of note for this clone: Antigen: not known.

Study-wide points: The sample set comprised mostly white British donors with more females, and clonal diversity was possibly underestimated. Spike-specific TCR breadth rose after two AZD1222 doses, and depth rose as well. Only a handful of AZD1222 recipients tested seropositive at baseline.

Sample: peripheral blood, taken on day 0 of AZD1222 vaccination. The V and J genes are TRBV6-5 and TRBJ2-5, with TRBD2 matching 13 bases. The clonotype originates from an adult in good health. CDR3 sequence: CASSRLAGGETQYF. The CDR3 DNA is TGTGCCAGCAGCAGACTAGCGGGGGGAGAGACCCAGTACTTC.